These 25 T cell receptor beta chains originate from one sample sequenced in a study of blood T cell repertoires in COVID-19. Repertoires were generated with immunoSEQ multiplex PCR, while TCRdb's copy carries only in-frame clones and drops some. The data contain about 120,000 clones, 86% of them singletons. The specimen sequenced was peripheral blood. The receptors derive from a middle-aged man with acute or convalescent COVID-19.

This rearrangement joins TRBV6-1 to TRBJ2-7; D uncertain. Germline V gene sequence: CDR1 MNHNS, CDR2 SASEGT. Trimming took 0 bases from V and 3 from J, leaving 9 bases between them. This CDR3 contains 14 residues. The CDR3 is CASSEATRHYEQYF. CDR3 DNA: TGTGCCAGCAGTGAAGCGACAAGGCACTACGAGCAGTACTTC.

The chain carries TRBV5-6 and TRBJ2-3; D is possibly TRBD1 (6 bases). The ends were cut back, 6 bases at V and 6 bases at J, with 11 bases in the middle. CDR1 is SGHDT, CDR2 YYEEEE, per germline. The CDR3 has 12 residues. Written as DNA, the CDR3 is TGTGCCAGCATCTATACAGGGGATACGCAGTATTTT. Residues: CASIYTGDTQYF.

V and J are TRBV19 and TRBJ1-3; 8 bases map to TRBD1. V shed 7 bases and J 0 bases; nucleotides not matched to a gene: 5. The CDR3 totals 15 residues. Germline CDR1 is LNHDA and CDR2 is SQIVND (reference sequence). The CDR3 reads CASTPQGVSGNTIYF. The CDR3 coding sequence is TGTGCCAGTACCCCACAGGGGGTCTCTGGAAACACCATATATTTT.

The chain employs TRBV11-2 and TRBJ2-3; D not resolved. This CDR3 has 12 residues. Deletions cut 6 bases from V and 3 bases from J, with 7 bases between. In germline, CDR1 is SGHAT, CDR2 FQNNGV. The DNA for the CDR3 is TGTGCCAGCAGTTCATTGACAGATACGCAGTATTTT. Its protein product is CASSSLTDTQYF. The complete variable domain, with remaining parts taken from reference TRBV11-2 and TRBJ2-3, reads EAGVAQSPRYKIIEKRQSVAFWCNPISGHATLYWYQQILGQGPKLLIQFQNNGVVDDSQLPKDRFSAERLKGVDSTLKIQPAKLEDSAVYLCASSSLTDTQYFGPGTRLTVL.

The V call is TRBV30, the J call TRBJ1-6; D may be TRBD1 (5 bases). Trimming took 3 bases from V and 8 from J, leaving 11 bases between them. The length of the CDR3 is 13 residues. Germline loops: CDR1 GTSNPN, CDR2 SVGIG (reference sequence). Written as DNA, the CDR3 is TGTGCCTGGAGGACGAAAGGGGATTCACCCCTCCACTTT. Its protein product is CAWRTKGDSPLHF. The variable domain in full, with the rest retrieved from reference TRBV30 and TRBJ1-6, is SQTIHQWPATLVQPVGSPLSLECTVEGTSNPNLYWYRQAAGRGLQLLFYSVGIGQISSEVPQNLSASRPQDRQFILSSKKLLLSDSGFYLCAWRTKGDSPLHFGNGTRLTVT.

CDR3 coding DNA: TGTGCCAGCAGCTCCCGGGGGGCGGCGGTCTCTGGGGCCAACGTCCTGACTTTC. Translation: CASSSRGAAVSGANVLTF. The chain employs TRBV7-8 and TRBJ2-6; tentatively, D is TRBD2 (7 bases). V dropped 4 bases and J dropped 0 bases, with 16 bases sitting between them. CDR3 size: 18 residues. Per germline, CDR1 SGHVS and CDR2 FQNEAQ. Supplemented by reference TRBV7-8 and TRBJ2-6, the full variable domain reads GAGVSQSPRYKVAKRGQDVALRCDPISGHVSLFWYQQALGQGPEFLTYFQNEAQLDKSGLPSDRFFAERPEGSVSTLKIQRTQQEDSAVYLCASSSRGAAVSGANVLTFGAGSRLTVL.

This chain links TRBV5-1 with TRBJ2-1; a possible D gene is TRBD2 (5 bases). Trimming took off 2 bases at V and 5 bases at J, with 11 bases between the two ends. Germline values: CDR1 SGHRS, CDR2 YFSETQ. CDR3 length: 14 amino acids. The CDR3 DNA is TGCGCCAGCAGCTTACTAGGAGAAAACAATGAGCAGTTCTTC. It encodes CASSLLGENNEQFF.

This rearrangement joins TRBV30 to TRBJ1-1, with D maybe TRBD1 (5 bases). The CDR3 has 14 residues. Deletions cut 0 bases from V and 4 bases from J, with 12 bases between. From germline, CDR1 is GTSNPN and CDR2 SVGIG (reference sequence). CDR3 sequence reads: CAWSVQARGTEAFF. CDR3 coding DNA: TGTGCCTGGAGTGTACAGGCGCGAGGCACTGAAGCTTTCTTT.

The chain is built from TRBV29-1 and TRBJ1-3; D unclear. The CDR3 is 14 residues long. Trimming stripped 3 bases from V and 3 bases from J, with 12 bases between. Germline V gene lookup returns CDR1 SQVTM and CDR2 ANQGSEA. The CDR3 DNA sequence: TGCAGCGTTGATCACGGTGGCGGTGGAAACACCATATATTTT. The encoded protein is CSVDHGGGGNTIYF. The entire variable domain, with the rest obtained from reference TRBV29-1 and TRBJ1-3, is as follows: SAVISQKPSRDICQRGTSLTIQCQVDSQVTMMFWYRQQPGQSLTLIATANQGSEATYESGFVIDKFPISRPNLTFSTLTVSNMSPEDSSIYLCSVDHGGGGNTIYFGEGSWLTVV.

This sequence joins TRBV4-3 and TRBJ2-1; 8 bases align to TRBD2. Trimming took 2 bases from V and 4 from J; bases not matched to a gene: 7. Germline V lookup: CDR1 LGHNA, CDR2 YSLEER. The CDR3 loop spans 16 amino acids. CDR3 DNA sequence: TGCGCCAGCAGCCAACCTAAGCGGGGGTCGTACAATGAGCAGTTCTTC. Amino acids: CASSQPKRGSYNEQFF.

The rearrangement uses TRBV6-1 and TRBJ2-2; 10 bases line up with TRBD1. The CDR3 has 17 amino acids. CDR1 and CDR2 (germline): MNHNS, SASEGT. V dropped 4 bases and J dropped 0; count of bases not matched to a gene: 5. The chain's CDR3 is CASSVGQGFANTGELFF. The CDR3 bases are TGTGCCAGCAGTGTGGGACAGGGGTTCGCGAACACCGGGGAGCTGTTTTTT.

This chain uses TRBV30 with TRBJ1-1; D is ambiguous. Trimming stripped 3 bases from V and 3 bases from J, with 11 bases between. The CDR3 runs 13 residues. CDR1 GTSNPN and CDR2 SVGIG come from the germline V gene (reference sequence). This CDR3 reads CAWSRNGDTEAFF. CDR3 DNA sequence: TGTGCCTGGAGCAGAAACGGGGACACTGAAGCTTTCTTT. The entire variable domain, with the rest obtained from reference TRBV30 and TRBJ1-1, is as follows: SQTIHQWPATLVQPVGSPLSLECTVEGTSNPNLYWYRQAAGRGLQLLFYSVGIGQISSEVPQNLSASRPQDRQFILSSKKLLLSDSGFYLCAWSRNGDTEAFFGQGTRLTVV.

The chain uses TRBV5-1 and TRBJ1-3; D not certain. Trimming pared 0 bases from V and 0 bases from J, leaving 7 bases between. Germline V gives CDR1 SGHRS, CDR2 YFSETQ. This CDR3 region has 15 residues. The CDR3 protein is CASSLGESSGNTIYF. The CDR3 coding sequence is TGCGCCAGCAGCTTGGGAGAGAGCTCTGGAAACACCATATATTTT. The full variable domain, in which reference TRBV5-1 and TRBJ1-3 provide the parts outside the CDR3, is KAGVTQTPRYLIKTRGQQVTLSCSPISGHRSVSWYQQTPGQGLQFLFEYFSETQRNKGNFPGRFSGRQFSNSRSEMNVSTLELGDSALYLCASSLGESSGNTIYFGEGSWLTVV.

This chain joins TRBV2 and TRBJ2-7, with TRBD1 as a possible D gene (6 bases). The V end was cut by 4 bases, the J end by 3 bases, with 13 bases between. Germline V gene data show CDR1 as SNHLY and CDR2 as FYNNEI. The CDR3 contains 14 residues. DNA for the CDR3: TGTGCCAGCAGTGTGGGTCAGGGGTACTACGAGCAGTACTTC. Amino acids: CASSVGQGYYEQYF.

The chain employs TRBV5-5 and TRBJ2-1, with a possible D match to TRBD2 (6 bases). Germline lookup yields CDR1 SGHKS and CDR2 YYEKEE (reference sequence). This CDR3 has 14 residues. Trimming pared 2 bases from V and 7 bases from J, leaving 13 bases between. DNA of the CDR3: TGTGCCAGCAGCTTTCCCGGGACTCCAAATGAGCAGTTCTTC. Encoded protein: CASSFPGTPNEQFF.

The chain uses TRBV7-2 and TRBJ2-1, with 7 bases fitting TRBD2. The CDR3 is 15 amino acids. The V gene end was trimmed by 4 bases and the J gene end by 2 bases; junction bases not matched to a gene: 5. CDR1 is SGHTA and CDR2 is FQGNSA in the germline V gene. In DNA, the CDR3 is TGTGCCAGCAGCTCTGGGACTAATGCCTACAATGAGCAGTTCTTC. As protein: CASSSGTNAYNEQFF.

The rearrangement links TRBV6-5 to TRBJ2-7; perhaps TRBD1 as D (5 bases). V lost 7 bases to trimming and J lost 6 bases, with 13 bases between them. This CDR3 spans 12 amino acids. Germline loops: CDR1 MNHEY, CDR2 SVGAGI. As DNA, the CDR3 is TGTGCCAGCACCCCCCAGGGCGGCGAGCAGTACTTC. Protein product: CASTPQGGEQYF.

The sample holds a few counts of this clone. V and J are TRBV21-1 and TRBJ2-7; the table's D call of TRBD1 was not tested on the DNA. TRBV21-1 is shown as a pseudogene. This CDR3 is 18 amino acids long. The CDR3: CASIVLKGRRDPPYEQYF. The DNA of the CDR3 is TGTGCCAGCATAGTCTTAAAAGGCAGGCGCGACCCTCCCTACGAGCAGTACTTC.

This chain uses TRBV19 with TRBJ2-1; 7 bases align to TRBD1. Germline assignment: CDR1 LNHDA and CDR2 SQIVND (reference sequence). This CDR3 has 15 amino acids. V lost 1 base and J lost 3; bases outside the gene matches: 3. Written as DNA, the CDR3 is TGTGCCAGTAGTATAGTCGGACAGGTCTACAATGAGCAGTTCTTC. Its translation: CASSIVGQVYNEQFF.

This clone was seen a handful of times. V is TRBV24-1 and J is TRBJ2-1, with TRBD2 matching 8 bases. This CDR3 comprises 16 residues. The junction had 4 bases not matched to a gene; V was cut back by 3 bases and J by 1 base. The germline V gene encodes CDR1 KGHDR and CDR2 SFDVKD. The CDR3 loop is CATSDPAGASYNEQFF. As DNA, the CDR3 is TGTGCCACCAGTGATCCAGCGGGAGCATCCTACAATGAGCAGTTCTTC.

The chain has TRBV6-1 and TRBJ1-2; 7 bases map to TRBD1. The CDR3 sequence is 15 residues long. CDR1 is MNHNS and CDR2 is SASEGT in the germline V gene. Germline trimming cut 0 bases from V and 6 bases from J; bases unmatched to any gene: 7. The CDR3 bases are TGTGCCAGCAGTGAAGCCCAAGACAGGGTGGATGGCTACACCTTC. Its translation is CASSEAQDRVDGYTF.

The chain employs TRBV6-6 and TRBJ1-5; 7 nucleotides align to TRBD1. The CDR3 is 15 amino acids. With V trimmed by 2 bases and J by 5 bases, 6 bases remained unmatched. Germline V gene sequence: CDR1 MNHNY, CDR2 SVGAGI (reference sequence). CDR3 in DNA: TGTGCCAGCAGTTACACACCGACAGGGTATCAGCCCCAGCATTTT. It is translated as CASSYTPTGYQPQHF.

The chain is built from TRBV7-9 and TRBJ1-2; TRBD1 agrees at 7 bases. Germline CDR1 is SEHNR and CDR2 is FQNEAQ (reference sequence). The J segment lost 6 bases and the V segment lost 1 base, leaving 5 bases of the junction unmatched. CDR3 length equals 14 residues. This chain's CDR3 is CASSLVSGTDGYTF. CDR3 nucleotides: TGTGCCAGCAGCTTAGTCTCCGGGACAGATGGCTACACCTTC.

The chain employs TRBV12-5 and TRBJ2-7; 9 bases line up with TRBD1. V was clipped by 0 bases and J by 8 bases; unmatched bases: 11. The length of the CDR3 is 16 residues. Per germline, CDR1 LGHNT and CDR2 FRNRAP. The CDR3 DNA follows: TGTGCTAGTGGTTTGGTCACTGGACAGGGGACTACGAAGCAGTACTTC. Translating gives CASGLVTGQGTTKQYF.

The J gene is TRBJ1-1, the V gene TRBV27, with TRBD1 as a possible D gene (5 bases). Trimming shortened V by 6 bases and J by 3 bases, and 14 bases separated the two germline ends. Germline V gene lookup returns CDR1 MNHEY and CDR2 SMNVEV (reference sequence). The CDR3 extends over 14 amino acids. CDR3 in amino acids: CASRGDNEHTEAFF. CDR3 coding DNA: TGTGCCAGCAGAGGGGATAATGAGCACACTGAAGCTTTCTTT.